Detailed here is one T cell receptor (beta chain). Assay: immunoSEQ multiplex PCR; the TCRdb copy retains only in-frame clones and omits some. The sample has approximately 97,000 clones; 83% are singletons. The entry originates in a study of radiotherapy plus CTLA-4 blockade in lung cancer. Sample: peripheral blood, taken from a patient treated with radiotherapy plus ipilimumab. This TCR came from a human donor with non-small cell lung cancer who had stable disease on radiotherapy plus ipilimumab.

This CDR3 reads CASSSFGQSTEAFF. In DNA, the CDR3 is TGTGCCAGCAGTTCCTTTGGACAGTCGACTGAAGCTTTCTTT. The rearrangement links TRBV28 to TRBJ1-1; possible D gene TRBD1, 6 bases. Deletions cut 4 bases from V and 5 bases from J, with 14 bases between. The CDR3 sequence is 14 residues long. CDR1 and CDR2 from the germline V gene are MDHEN and SYDVKM.